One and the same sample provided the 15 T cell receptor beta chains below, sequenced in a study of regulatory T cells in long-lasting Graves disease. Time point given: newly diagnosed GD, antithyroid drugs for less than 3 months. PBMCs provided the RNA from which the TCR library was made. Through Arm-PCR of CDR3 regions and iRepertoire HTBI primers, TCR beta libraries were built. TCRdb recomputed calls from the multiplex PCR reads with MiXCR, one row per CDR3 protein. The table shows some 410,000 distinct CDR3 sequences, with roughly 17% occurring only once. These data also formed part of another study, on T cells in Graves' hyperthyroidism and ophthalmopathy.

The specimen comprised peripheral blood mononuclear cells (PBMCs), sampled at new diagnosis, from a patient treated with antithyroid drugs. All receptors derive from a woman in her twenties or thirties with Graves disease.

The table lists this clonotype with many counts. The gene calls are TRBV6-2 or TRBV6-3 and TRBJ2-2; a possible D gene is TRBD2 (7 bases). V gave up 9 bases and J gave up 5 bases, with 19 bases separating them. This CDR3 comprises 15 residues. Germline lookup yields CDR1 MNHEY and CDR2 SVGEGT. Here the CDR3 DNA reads TGTGCCAGGGAAGACTTAGGGGGGGGGACCGGGGAGCTGTTTTTT. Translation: CAREDLGGGTGELFF.

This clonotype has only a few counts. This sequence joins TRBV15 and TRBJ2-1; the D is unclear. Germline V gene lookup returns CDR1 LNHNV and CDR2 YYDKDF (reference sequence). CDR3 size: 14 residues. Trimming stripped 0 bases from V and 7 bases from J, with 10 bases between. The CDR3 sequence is CATSRDRPSNEQFF. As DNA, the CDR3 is TGTGCCACCAGCAGAGATCGTCCCTCAAATGAGCAGTTCTTC.

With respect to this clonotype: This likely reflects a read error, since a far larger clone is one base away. CDR3 sequence reads: CASSIVQGAEVFF. CDR3 nucleotides: TGTGCCAGCAGCATCGTCCAGGGGGCGGAAGTTTTCTTT. V and J are TRBV11-2 and TRBJ1-1; 8 bases align to TRBD1. This CDR3 is 13 amino acids long. Germline V gives CDR1 SGHAT, CDR2 FQNNGV.

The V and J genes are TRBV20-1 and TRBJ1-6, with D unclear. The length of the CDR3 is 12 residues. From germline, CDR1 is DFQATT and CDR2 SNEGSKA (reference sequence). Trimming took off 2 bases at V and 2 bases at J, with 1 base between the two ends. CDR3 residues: CSARPYNSPLHF. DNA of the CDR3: TGCAGTGCTAGACCCTATAATTCACCCCTCCACTTT.

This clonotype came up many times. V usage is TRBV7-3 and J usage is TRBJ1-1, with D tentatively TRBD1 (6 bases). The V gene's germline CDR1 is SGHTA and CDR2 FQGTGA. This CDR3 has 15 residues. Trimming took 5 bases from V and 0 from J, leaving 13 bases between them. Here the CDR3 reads CASSPRGDMNTEAFF. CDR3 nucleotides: TGTGCCAGCAGCCCAAGGGGGGATATGAACACTGAAGCTTTCTTT.

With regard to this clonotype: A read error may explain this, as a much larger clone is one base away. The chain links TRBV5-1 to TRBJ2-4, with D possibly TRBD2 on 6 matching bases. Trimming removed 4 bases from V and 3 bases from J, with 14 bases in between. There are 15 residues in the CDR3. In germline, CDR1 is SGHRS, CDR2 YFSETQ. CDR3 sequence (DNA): TGCGCCAGCAGCCTCAACGGGGGTGACAAAAACATTCAGTACTTC. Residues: CASSLNGGDKNIQYF. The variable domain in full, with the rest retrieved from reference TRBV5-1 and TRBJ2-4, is KAGVTQTPRYLIKTRGQQVTLSCSPISGHRSVSWYQQTPGQGLQFLFEYFSETQRNKGNFPGRFSGRQFSNSRSEMNVSTLELGDSALYLCASSLNGGDKNIQYFGAGTRLSVL.

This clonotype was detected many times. Here the CDR3 reads CASRTGLAANNEQFF. Written as DNA, the CDR3 is TGTGCCAGCAGAACGGGACTAGCGGCCAACAATGAGCAGTTCTTC. The chain recombines TRBV27 with TRBJ2-1, with 11 positions matching TRBD2. Losses at the gene ends were 6 bases for V and 5 bases for J; bases not matched to a gene: 6. The V gene's germline CDR1 is MNHEY and CDR2 SMNVEV (reference sequence). The CDR3 spans 15 residues.

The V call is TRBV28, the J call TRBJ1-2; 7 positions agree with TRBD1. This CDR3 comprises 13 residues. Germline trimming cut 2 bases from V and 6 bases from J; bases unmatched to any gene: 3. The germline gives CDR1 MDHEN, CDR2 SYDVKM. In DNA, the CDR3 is TGTGCCAGCAGTTTAACAGGGGAGGATGGCTACACCTTC. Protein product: CASSLTGEDGYTF.

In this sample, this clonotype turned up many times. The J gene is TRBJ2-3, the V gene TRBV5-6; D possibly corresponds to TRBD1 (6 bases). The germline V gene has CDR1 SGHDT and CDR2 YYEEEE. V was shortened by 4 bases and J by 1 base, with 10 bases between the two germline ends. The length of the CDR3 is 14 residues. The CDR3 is CASSGGWGTDTQYF. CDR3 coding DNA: TGTGCCAGCAGCGGGGGCTGGGGCACAGATACGCAGTATTTT.

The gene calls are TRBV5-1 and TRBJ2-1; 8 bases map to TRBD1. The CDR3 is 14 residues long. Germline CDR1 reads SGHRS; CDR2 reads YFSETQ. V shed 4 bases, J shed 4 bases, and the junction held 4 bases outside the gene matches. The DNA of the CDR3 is TGCGCCAGCAGCAACAGGGGGAAGTACAATGAGCAGTTCTTC. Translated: CASSNRGKYNEQFF. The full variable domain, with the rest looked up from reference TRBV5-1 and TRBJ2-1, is KAGVTQTPRYLIKTRGQQVTLSCSPISGHRSVSWYQQTPGQGLQFLFEYFSETQRNKGNFPGRFSGRQFSNSRSEMNVSTLELGDSALYLCASSNRGKYNEQFFGPGTRLTVL.

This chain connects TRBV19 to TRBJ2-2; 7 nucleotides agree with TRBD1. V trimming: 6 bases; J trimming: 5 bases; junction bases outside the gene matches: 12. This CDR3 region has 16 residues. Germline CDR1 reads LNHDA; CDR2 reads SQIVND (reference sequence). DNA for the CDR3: TGTGCCAGTAGACGACAGGGTAGTAGTCGGACCGGGGAGCTGTTTTTT. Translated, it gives CASRRQGSSRTGELFF.

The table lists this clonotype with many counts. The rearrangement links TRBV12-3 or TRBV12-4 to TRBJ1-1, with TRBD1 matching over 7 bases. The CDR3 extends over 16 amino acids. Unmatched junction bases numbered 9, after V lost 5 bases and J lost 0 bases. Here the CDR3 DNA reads TGTGCCAGCAGTCCACAGGGGCACGCTTTGAACACTGAAGCTTTCTTT. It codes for CASSPQGHALNTEAFF.

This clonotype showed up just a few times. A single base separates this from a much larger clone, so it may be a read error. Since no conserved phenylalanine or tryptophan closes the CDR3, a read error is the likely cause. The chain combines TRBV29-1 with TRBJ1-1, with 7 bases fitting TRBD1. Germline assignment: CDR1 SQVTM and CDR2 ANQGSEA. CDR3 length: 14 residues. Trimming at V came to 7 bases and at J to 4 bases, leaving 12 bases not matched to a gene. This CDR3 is CSAPDREVFTEAFL. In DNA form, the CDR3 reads TGCAGCGCCCCCGACAGGGAAGTTTTCACTGAAGCTTTCCTT.

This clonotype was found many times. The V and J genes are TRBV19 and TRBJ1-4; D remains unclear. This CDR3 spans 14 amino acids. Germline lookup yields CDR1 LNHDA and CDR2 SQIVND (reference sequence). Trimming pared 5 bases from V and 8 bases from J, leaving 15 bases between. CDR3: CASSLEAVNEKLFF. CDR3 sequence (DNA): TGTGCCAGTAGTTTGGAGGCAGTTAACGAAAAACTGTTTTTT. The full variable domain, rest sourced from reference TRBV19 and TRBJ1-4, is DGGITQSPKYLFRKEGQNVTLSCEQNLNHDAMYWYRQDPGQGLRLIYYSQIVNDFQKGDIAEGYSVSREKKESFPLTVTSAQKNPTAFYLCASSLEAVNEKLFFGSGTQLSVL.

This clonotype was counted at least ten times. CDR3 sequence reads: CASSLRGLNEQFF. The DNA for the CDR3 is TGTGCCAGCAGCTTAAGGGGGCTTAATGAGCAGTTCTTC. The chain combines TRBV11-2 with TRBJ2-1; 7 nucleotides match TRBD1. Germline V gives CDR1 SGHAT, CDR2 FQNNGV. Unmatched junction bases numbered 2, after V lost 2 bases and J lost 7 bases. The CDR3 consists of 13 residues.